The present T cell receptor (beta chain) was sequenced within a study of cytomegalovirus exposure and HLA in healthy donors. This CDR3 region has 15 residues. Trimming shortened V by 4 bases and J by 1 base, and 13 bases separated the two germline ends. From germline, CDR1 is SGHDN and CDR2 FVKESK. All the people who gave samples were healthy bone marrow donors. Primers: 60 Vbeta forward and 13 Jbeta reverse. Profiling relied on immunoSEQ multiplex PCR, and the TCRdb table lists in-frame clones only, not all of them. The sample comprises approximately 110,000 clones, about 80% of which are singletons, and 7.7% rests with the top ten.

The source is a woman in her forties or fifties in good health and CMV-seropositive. The sequenced sample consisted of PBMCs. This chain uses TRBV14 with TRBJ1-1; a weak D match, TRBD1 (5 bases). The CDR3 nucleotides are TGTGCCAGCAGCCCTCCGGGACTGCCGAACACTGAAGCTTTCTTT. Amino acid sequence: CASSPPGLPNTEAFF.